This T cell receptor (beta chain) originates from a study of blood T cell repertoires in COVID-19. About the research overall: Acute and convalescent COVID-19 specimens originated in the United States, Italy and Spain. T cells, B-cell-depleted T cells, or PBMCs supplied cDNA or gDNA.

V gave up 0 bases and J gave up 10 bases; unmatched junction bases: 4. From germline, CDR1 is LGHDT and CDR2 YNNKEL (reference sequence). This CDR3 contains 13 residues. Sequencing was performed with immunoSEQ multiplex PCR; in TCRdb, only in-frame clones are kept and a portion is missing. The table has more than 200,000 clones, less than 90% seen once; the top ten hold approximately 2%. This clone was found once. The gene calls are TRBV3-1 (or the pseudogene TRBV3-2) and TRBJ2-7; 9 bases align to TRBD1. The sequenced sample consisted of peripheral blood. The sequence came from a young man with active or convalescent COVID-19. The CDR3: CASSQDRTGGQYF. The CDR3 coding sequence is TGTGCCAGCAGCCAAGATCGCACAGGGGGCCAGTACTTC.